The present T cell receptor beta chain was sequenced within a study of T-cell memory formation after mild COVID-19. Looked up from germline, CDR1 is MNHEY and CDR2 is SVGAGI. V lost 9 bases, J lost 9 bases, and 18 bases lay in between. This CDR3 contains 13 residues. Study observations and caveats: Contracting CD4+ clones sat mainly in CM and EM; CD8+ in EMRA. Clones shrinking between day 15 and 85 showed a balanced CD4/CD8 split, and those that grew later tilted toward CD4+.

After 5'RACE with constant-segment primers, TCR alpha and TCR beta cDNA libraries carrying sample barcodes and UMIs were obtained. In TCRdb, the 5' RACE reads were re-called with MiXCR into one record per CDR3 protein. Among about 270,000 distinct CDR3 sequences, roughly 18% were seen once, and the ten largest hold 20% to 25%. This clonotype was picked up a small number of times. Its target is unknown. The sample taken for sequencing was PBMCs or a T cell subset sorted from them (not recorded which). The source is a man aged 18 to 29 who had mild COVID-19 (a few samples of this study predate the infection). Cell type and time point are not known. V gene TRBV6-5 combines with J gene TRBJ1-5; D unresolved. The CDR3 DNA is TGTGCCAGTTCCCCCGCGCGGCTCGGGCCCCAGCATTTT. It specifies CASSPARLGPQHF.